The T cell receptor beta chain described here comes from a study of response to subunit inactivated influenza vaccine (dated 2018 in TCRdb). Study-wide context: The study used deep quantitative T cell receptor repertoire profiling to track responses to a trivalent subunit inactivated influenza vaccine.

The library came from RT-PCR. The instrument was an Illumina HiSeq 2500. Starting from the raw public reads, TCRdb applied fastp trimming at Q25, assembled clones with MiXCR and retained in-frame beta chains. A single entry per CDR3 protein holds the most common genes and DNA from its merged rows. Across this sample there are over 450,000 distinct CDR3 sequences, with 10% to 15% seen only once. The ten largest clones capture 10% to 15% of the sample. This clonotype was observed a few times. The specificity of this receptor is unknown. No base quality information exists; no much larger clone differs at one position. Findings and caveats that apply to the study as a whole: According to the authors, only a limited number of new T cells may be recruited by each seasonal influenza vaccination.

CDR1 and CDR2 (LNHNV, YYDKDF) derive from the germline V gene (reference sequence). The CDR3, from cysteine to phenylalanine, totals 15 residues. Solely the CDR3 DNA is kept, with 45 bases framed from the first base. The V end loses 0 bases and the J end loses 1 base, and a stretch of 9 bases separates them. Sample time point, as interpreted from the label and publication: 45 days after influenza vaccine administration. This TCR was recovered from a man aged 50-60 years who received an inactivated influenza vaccine. Donor details come from another sample of the same person, matched by shared clones. The starting material was PBMCs from blood, obtained 40 to 50 days after vaccination. The receptor chain draws on TRBV15 and TRBJ2-5; too little of a D gene remains to name it. The CDR3 here reads CATSRDRAAQETQYF. The sequence in DNA is TGTGCCACCAGCAGAGATAGGGCAGCCCAAGAGACCCAGTACTTC.